This T cell receptor (beta chain) came from a study of blood T cell repertoires in COVID-19. Turning to the study itself: The United States, Italy and Spain were the sources of the acute and convalescent COVID-19 samples. From T cells, B-cell-depleted T cells, or PBMCs came the material, which was cDNA or gDNA.

Authors' analysis steps: Amplification of reference gene primers provided the estimated nucleated cell counts. The protocol was immunoSEQ multiplex PCR, while the TCRdb copy is restricted to in-frame clones and leaves out a portion. V and J calls and clone size are copied from that table; D and trimming were computed from the DNA. Among about 270,000 clones listed, roughly 84% were seen once. The CDR3 contains 16 residues. Trimming shortened V by 4 bases and J by 2 bases, and 17 bases separated the two germline ends. Germline CDR1 ENHRY, CDR2 SYGVKD. This clone was observed a few times. The receptor comes from a woman in her late teens or twenties with acute or convalescent COVID-19. Specimen: peripheral blood. The chain combines TRBV10-3 with TRBJ1-1; no clear D. The CDR3, as DNA: TGTGCCATCAGTGTCAGAGGCAGCCATAGAAACACTGAAGCTTTCTTT. Translated, it gives CAISVRGSHRNTEAFF.